The T cell receptor (beta chain) under discussion was sequenced for a study of OX40 agonist ivuxolimab in advanced cancers. Overall study: The dose-escalation cohort was around 83% male, with a mean age of approximately 61 years, ranging roughly 20 to 90.

This CDR3 spans 20 amino acids. The protocol was immunoSEQ multiplex PCR, while the TCRdb copy is restricted to in-frame clones and leaves out a portion. Of fewer than 90,000 clones in the sample, 85% were seen once. The receptor comes from an adult with an advanced solid tumor such as melanoma, head and neck, liver or kidney cancer. The chain has TRBV21-1 and TRBJ1-2; the table assigns TRBD1, which was not confirmed against the DNA. TRBV21-1 is recorded as a pseudogene. The sequencing used CD4+ or CD8+ T cells sorted from blood, collected in a trial of the OX40 agonist ivuxolimab. CDR3 DNA sequence: TGTGCCAGCAGCCAGAGGTTTTTACTACCGGGACAGGGGGCAGAGACTGGCTACACCTTC. It yields the protein CASSQRFLLPGQGAETGYTF.